This note documents a single T cell receptor (beta chain) sequence. The antigen remains undetermined. This sample is drawn from a study of CD8 T cells in ankylosing spondylitis. Notes on the study in general: Reports say disease-linked clones showed up significantly more in matched ankylosing spondylitis synovial fluid. Ankylosing spondylitis blood seemed to carry a telltale TCR beta motif made of several highly homologous variants. Past studies reported some motif variants in reactive arthritis synovial fluid and blood.

Looked up from germline, CDR1 is SGHTA and CDR2 is FQGNSA. This CDR3 comprises 14 residues. V lost 5 bases to trimming and J lost 6 bases; unmatched junction nucleotides: 3. Generation of TCR beta libraries employed quantitative 5'-RACE incorporating molecular barcodes. TCRdb analysed the 5' RACE reads with MiXCR anew, one entry per CDR3 protein. This table holds 700,000 or so distinct CDR3 sequences, over 15% found once. The J gene is TRBJ2-5, the V gene TRBV7-2, with TRBD2 matching over 13 bases. Sequencing used blood, either unsorted or a sorted T cell fraction (not recorded which). This TCR came from a male donor with ankylosing spondylitis. CDR3 sequence reads: CASSVLAGGQTQYF. Here the CDR3 DNA reads TGTGCCAGCAGCGTACTAGCGGGGGGGCAGACCCAGTACTTC.